These 3 T cell receptor beta chains were all obtained from the same sample, sequenced in a study of cytomegalovirus exposure and HLA in healthy donors. This PCR relied on a set of 60 Vbeta primers and 13 Jbeta primers. Some clones are missing from TCRdb's copy, which holds only in-frame ones; the method was immunoSEQ multiplex PCR. The data contain about 200,000 clones, around four fifths of them seen just once; the ten biggest clones take up less than 3%. Sequencing was carried out using PBMCs. Receptors originate from a woman in her thirties or forties in good health and CMV-seronegative.

The chain couples TRBV27 to TRBJ1-1; TRBD1 matches 8 bases. After removal of 4 bases from V and 2 bases from J, the junction contained 3 bases not matched to a gene. The length of the CDR3 is 14 residues. Germline lookup yields CDR1 MNHEY and CDR2 SMNVEV (reference sequence). The CDR3 nucleotides read TGTGCCAGCAGTTCCGGACAGGGAAACACTGAAGCTTTCTTT. It is translated as CASSSGQGNTEAFF.

This chain links TRBV19 with TRBJ2-7, with 11 bases lining up with TRBD2. There are 15 residues in the CDR3. CDR1 is LNHDA, CDR2 SQIVND, per germline (reference sequence). After removal of 3 bases from V and 0 bases from J, the junction contained 1 base not matched to a gene. DNA for the CDR3: TGTGCCAGTAGTATTACTAGCGGGAGCTCCTACGAGCAGTACTTC. Translating it yields CASSITSGSSYEQYF.

The J gene is TRBJ2-1, the V gene TRBV28; TRBD1 might be the D (5 bases). Germline assignment: CDR1 MDHEN and CDR2 SYDVKM. Trimming cost V 0 bases and J 5 bases, with 17 bases left between them. The length of the CDR3 is 17 residues. CDR3 sequence: CASSLWTPQGYDNEQFF. The CDR3 nucleotides are TGTGCCAGCAGTTTATGGACGCCCCAGGGTTATGACAATGAGCAGTTCTTC.